These T cell receptor beta chains were read from a single sample in a study of T cell responses to AZD1222 COVID-19 vaccine. Some clones are missing from TCRdb's copy, which holds only in-frame ones; the method was immunoSEQ multiplex PCR. The sample consists of 70,000 to 100,000 clones, over 75% of them appearing once. Sample: peripheral blood, taken 28 days after the second AZD1222 dose. Source of these receptors: an adult who received the AZD1222 COVID-19 vaccine. The CDR3 runs from the conserved cysteine through the conserved F or W. The order of the fields is V gene, clone size, J gene, D gene, CDR3 protein, CDR3 DNA. D genes are given only for firm matches. Only part of the rows carry a size: once, few, many, or a class if the clone is expanded.

TRBV24-1	NA	TRBJ2-1	NA	CATSAGEYYNEQFF	TGTGCCACCAGTGCAGGGGAATATTACAATGAGCAGTTCTTC
TRBV5-5	NA	TRBJ2-1	NA	CASSLGFVWTNFDNEQFF	TGTGCCAGCAGCTTGGGTTTTGTTTGGACTAACTTCGACAATGAGCAGTTCTTC
TRBV6-1	NA	TRBJ2-1	NA	CASSEGETGANEQFF	TGTGCCAGCAGTGAAGGGGAGACAGGAGCCAATGAGCAGTTCTTC
TRBV29-1	once	TRBJ2-7	TRBD2	CSVPGTSGSGYEQYF	TGCAGCGTCCCGGGGACTAGCGGGAGCGGGTACGAGCAGTACTTC
TRBV10-1	NA	TRBJ2-7	NA	CASSGQGRGKYEQYF	TGCGCCAGCAGTGGGCAGGGGCGAGGGAAATACGAGCAGTACTTC
TRBV7-9	once	TRBJ1-3	NA	CASSSRGAGFSGNTIYF	TGTGCCAGCAGCTCGAGGGGTGCCGGCTTCTCTGGAAACACCATATATTTT
TRBV6-6	NA	TRBJ1-1	NA	CASSLNLNTEAFF	TGTGCCAGCAGTTTGAATTTGAACACTGAAGCTTTCTTT
TRBV9	NA	TRBJ1-2	NA	CASSTNRDNGDGYTF	TGTGCCAGCAGCACCAACCGGGACAACGGCGATGGCTACACCTTC
TRBV19	NA	TRBJ1-3	NA	CASSIGSSGNTIYF	TGTGCCAGTAGTATCGGGAGCTCTGGAAACACCATATATTTT
TRBV5-1	few	TRBJ2-7	TRBD2	CASSRGGTSGRTSYEQYF	TGCGCCAGCAGCAGGGGCGGGACTAGCGGGAGAACGTCCTACGAGCAGTACTTC
TRBV13	once	TRBJ2-7	TRBD1	CASRETGASYEQYF	TGTGCCAGCAGGGAGACAGGGGCCTCCTACGAGCAGTACTTC
TRBV11-1	NA	TRBJ1-4	NA	CASSFQPTNEKLFF	TGTGCCAGCAGCTTTCAGCCAACTAATGAAAAACTGTTTTTT
TRBV11-2	NA	TRBJ1-1	TRBD1	CASSLFGQGATEAFF	TGTGCCAGCAGCTTATTTGGGCAGGGGGCTACTGAAGCTTTCTTT